This T cell receptor (beta chain) was sequenced in a study of T cells in Graves' hyperthyroidism and ophthalmopathy. Overall study: Peripheral blood sampling occurred at initial diagnosis, before any treatment.

The CDR3 runs 18 residues. Unmatched junction bases numbered 12, after V lost 6 bases and J lost 3 bases. CDR1 is SGHVS, CDR2 FQNEAQ, per germline. Broader study findings: The majority of expanded thyroid clonotypes above 0.001 also appeared in blood.

TCR beta CDR3 sequences were amplified from RNA transcripts. The HTBI primer set was used in a first-round RT-PCR of the TCR CDR3. One entry per CDR3 protein results from TCRdb running MiXCR on the multiplex PCR reads. The data contain 550,000 to 650,000 distinct CDR3 sequences, about 15% of them singletons. In its sample, this clonotype was seen many times. Its specificity is unknown. The sample consisted of blood. The chain joins TRBV7-8 to TRBJ2-7, with TRBD2 matching over 15 bases. This TCR came from a woman aged 25 to 45 with Graves' hyperthyroidism that later progressed to Graves' ophthalmopathy. CDR3 loop: CASSFGLAGGMGSYEQYF. The CDR3 DNA sequence: TGTGCCAGCAGTTTTGGACTAGCGGGAGGGATGGGAAGCTACGAGCAGTACTTC.